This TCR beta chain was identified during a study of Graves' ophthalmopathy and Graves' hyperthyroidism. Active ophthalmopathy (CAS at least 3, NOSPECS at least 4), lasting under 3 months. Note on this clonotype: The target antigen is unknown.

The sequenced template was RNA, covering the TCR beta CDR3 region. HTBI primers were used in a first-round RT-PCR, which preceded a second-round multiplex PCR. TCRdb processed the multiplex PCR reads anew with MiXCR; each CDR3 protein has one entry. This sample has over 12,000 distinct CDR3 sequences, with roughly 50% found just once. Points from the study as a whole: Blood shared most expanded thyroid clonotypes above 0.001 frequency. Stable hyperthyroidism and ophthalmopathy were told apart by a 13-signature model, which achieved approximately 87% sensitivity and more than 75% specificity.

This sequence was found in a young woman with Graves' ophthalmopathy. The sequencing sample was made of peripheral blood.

CDR3: CATSRDRQYTEAFF. Written as DNA, the CDR3 is TGTGCCACCAGCAGAGACAGGCAGTACACTGAAGCTTTCTTT. V and J are TRBV15 and TRBJ1-1; D is uncertain. CDR3 size: 14 residues. Trimming removed 0 bases at V and 3 bases at J, with 8 bases between. CDR1 and CDR2 (germline): LNHNV, YYDKDF (reference sequence).